This T cell receptor (beta chain) was identified in a study of T-cell memory formation after mild COVID-19. CDR3 size: 12 residues. V was trimmed by 0 bases and J by 9 bases, leaving 7 bases between them. Germline CDR1 ENHRY, CDR2 SYGVKD. For this clonotype: Its target is unknown.

Study conclusions and caveats: While clones contracting from day 15 to 85 were balanced between CD4 and CD8, later expanders leaned CD4+.

TCRdb reprocessed the 5' RACE reads via MiXCR and lists one record per CDR3 protein. The table lists approximately 300,000 distinct CDR3 sequences, about a sixth of them singletons. The rearrangement uses TRBV10-3 and TRBJ2-3, with no clear D. Sequenced material: PBMCs or a T cell subset sorted from them (not recorded which). The clonotype originates from a man aged 18 to 30 who had mild COVID-19 (a few samples of this study predate the infection). Cell type and time point are not known. DNA for the CDR3: TGTGCCATCAGTGAGTCGTTAGGGACGCAGTATTTT. Amino acid sequence: CAISESLGTQYF.